One sample yielded the 15 T cell receptor beta chains listed below, sequenced in a study of metastatic and nonmetastatic thyroid tumors. TCRdb reprocessed the PCR reads via MiXCR. Counted here are about 27,000 clones, more than 25% occurring once; the ten biggest clones make up approximately 6%. Prior to thyroid surgery, none of the patients had received any treatment. Material: blood. The receptors shown here come from a female donor with papillary thyroid cancer or a benign thyroid nodule (not recorded which). Some clones in this sample may be carry-over from other donors' samples.

This clone was observed many times. The V gene is TRBV7-2, the J gene TRBJ1-4; D is possibly TRBD1 (5 bases). V dropped 2 bases and J dropped 7 bases, with 14 bases sitting between them. Per germline, CDR1 SGHTA and CDR2 FQGNSA. The CDR3 sequence is 15 residues long. The CDR3 DNA follows: TGTGCCAGCAGCTTAAGGGACTTACCGGGTGAAAAACTGTTTTTT. It translates to CASSLRDLPGEKLFF.

By sample share, this clone is medium-sized. The V call is TRBV28, the J call TRBJ2-7, with TRBD2 matching 7 bases. Germline values: CDR1 MDHEN, CDR2 SYDVKM. This CDR3 is built from 12 residues. Trimming removed 7 bases from V and 6 bases from J; junction bases left unmatched: 6. The CDR3 loop reads CASISGKGEQYF. The CDR3 nucleotides read TGTGCCAGCATAAGCGGGAAGGGCGAGCAGTACTTC.

The chain joins TRBV30 to TRBJ2-7, with 10 bases aligning to TRBD2. The CDR3 runs 13 residues. The V gene's germline CDR1 is GTSNPN and CDR2 SVGIG (reference sequence). J gave up 5 bases and V 4 bases, and 5 bases lay outside the gene matches. CDR3 amino acids: CAWNLAGENEQYF. CDR3 DNA sequence: TGTGCCTGGAACCTAGCGGGAGAGAACGAGCAGTACTTC.

This clone rates as medium-sized (0.01 to 0.1%). The V and J genes are TRBV27 and TRBJ1-6, with 9 bases that match TRBD1. Germline loops: CDR1 MNHEY, CDR2 SMNVEV (reference sequence). Unmatched junction bases numbered 9, after V lost 0 bases and J lost 15 bases. This CDR3 has 15 residues. CDR3: CASSLSGTGQSYLHF. The DNA of the CDR3 is TGTGCCAGCAGTTTATCCGGGACAGGGCAATCTTACCTCCACTTT.

There are many counts of this clone. The genes are TRBV7-9 and TRBJ2-5; D may match TRBD1 or TRBD2 (6 bases each). Germline V gene lookup returns CDR1 SEHNR and CDR2 FQNEAQ (reference sequence). This CDR3 has 15 amino acids. V lost 4 bases and J 5 bases, leaving 17 bases between the germline ends. CDR3 in amino acids: CASSWGAAGEETQYF. The CDR3 DNA is TGTGCCAGCAGCTGGGGGGCGGCAGGTGAGGAGACCCAGTACTTC.

The DNA of the CDR3 is TGCAGTGCTAGTGGCGGGGGTTGGAACTATGGCTACACCTTC. It specifies CSASGGGWNYGYTF. This sequence joins TRBV20-1 and TRBJ1-2; weak D call: TRBD1 (5 bases). This CDR3 contains 14 residues. The germline gives CDR1 DFQATT, CDR2 SNEGSKA (reference sequence). V lost 3 bases to trimming and J lost 2 bases, with 13 bases between them.

The chain links TRBV28 to TRBJ2-2; 9 bases line up with TRBD2. The CDR3 covers 14 residues. In germline, CDR1 is MDHEN, CDR2 SYDVKM. The V and J ends lost 5 bases and 6 bases, in that order; junction bases with no gene match: 4. CDR3 sequence reads: CASSRTSAAGELFF. The CDR3 DNA reads as TGTGCCAGCAGTCGGACTAGCGCTGCCGGGGAGCTGTTTTTT.

The rearrangement links TRBV20-1 to TRBJ2-1, with no clear D. This CDR3 region has 15 residues. Trimming took off 0 bases at V and 0 bases at J, with 9 bases between the two ends. Looked up from germline, CDR1 is DFQATT and CDR2 is SNEGSKA (reference sequence). This CDR3 is CSARDMRHSYNEQFF. CDR3 nucleotides: TGCAGTGCTAGAGATATGAGACACTCCTACAATGAGCAGTTCTTC.

The V and J genes are TRBV6-1 and TRBJ2-7; D might be TRBD2 (6 bases). The germline gives CDR1 MNHNS, CDR2 SASEGT. V was cut by 0 bases and J by 4 bases, with 10 bases left in between. The CDR3 runs 14 residues. CDR3 region: CASSEAHGRYEQYF. The DNA of the CDR3 is TGTGCCAGCAGTGAAGCCCACGGGAGATACGAGCAGTACTTC.

The chain employs TRBV3-1 and TRBJ2-1; 7 nucleotides line up with TRBD2. The CDR3 loop spans 15 amino acids. Germline-derived CDR1 and CDR2 are LGHDT and YNNKEL (reference sequence). The ends lost 5 bases at V and 6 bases at J; junction bases unmatched: 10. Here the CDR3 reads CASSAPSGGTNEQFF. CDR3 nucleotide sequence: TGTGCCAGCAGCGCCCCTAGCGGAGGAACCAATGAGCAGTTCTTC.

The V gene is TRBV11-2, the J gene TRBJ1-1; TRBD1 aligns across 8 bases. This CDR3 has 13 amino acids. The V segment lost 3 bases and the J segment 4 bases; nucleotides outside the gene matches: 1. Germline assignment: CDR1 SGHAT and CDR2 FQNNGV. CDR3 DNA: TGTGCCAGCAGCTTCGACAGGGGCACTGAAGCTTTCTTT. It specifies CASSFDRGTEAFF.

This clone was counted many times. The chain combines TRBV20-1 with TRBJ1-1, with TRBD1 matching over 7 bases. This CDR3 is 13 amino acids long. Germline V gene sequence: CDR1 DFQATT, CDR2 SNEGSKA (reference sequence). The trim removed 5 bases at V and 5 bases at J, leaving 8 bases unmatched. As DNA, the CDR3 is TGCAGTGCTCCAGATAACAGGGGTACTGAAGCTTTCTTT. This codes for CSAPDNRGTEAFF.

This clone was counted ten times or more. The chain combines TRBV7-2 with TRBJ2-7, with 8 bases that match TRBD1. Trimming removed 9 bases from V and 5 bases from J; junction bases left unmatched: 15. The CDR3 consists of 15 residues. From germline, CDR1 is SGHTA and CDR2 FQGNSA. The DNA for the CDR3 is TGTGCCAGTTTGCGTCAGGGGGCGCTGATCCACGAGCAGTACTTC. This translates into CASLRQGALIHEQYF.

This clone was seen many times. The chain recombines TRBV30 with TRBJ2-5; D gene uncertain. There are 13 residues in the CDR3. The V gene lost 5 bases and the J gene lost 2 bases, with 12 bases spanning the gap. From germline, CDR1 is GTSNPN and CDR2 SVGIG (reference sequence). In DNA, the CDR3 is TGTGCCTGGTCCCCGGCCCCTCAAGAGACCCAGTACTTC. Translating it yields CAWSPAPQETQYF.

This clone occurred many times. The chain links TRBV7-9 to TRBJ2-1; D possibly uses TRBD1 or TRBD2 (5 bases each). The V end lost 1 base, the J end lost 8 bases, and 9 bases lay between the germline ends. This CDR3 is built from 13 residues. CDR1 and CDR2 from the germline V gene are SEHNR and FQNEAQ (reference sequence). The CDR3 sequence is CASSLVEGYEQFF. CDR3 DNA sequence: TGTGCCAGCAGCTTAGTTGAGGGGTATGAGCAGTTCTTC.